This T cell receptor (beta chain) was identified in a study of cytomegalovirus exposure and HLA in healthy donors. About the research overall: Prior work identified around 120 million unique TCR beta sequences in roughly 190 million T cells. Regarding the study as a whole: Trimming of TCR beta V- and J-genes showed a link, identified in a later analysis, to a missense DCLRE1C variant. TCR beta sequences reportedly predicted most subjects' HLA-A and HLA-B alleles accurately.

This CDR3 is 13 amino acids long. Germline values: CDR1 SGDLS, CDR2 YYNGEE. After removal of 0 bases from V and 8 bases from J, the junction contained 2 bases not matched to a gene. Primers for the PCR totalled 60 Vbeta and 13 Jbeta. Methods used by the authors: About 11 million of the approximately 80 million unique TCR beta chains counted in a later analysis were shared. The protocol was immunoSEQ multiplex PCR, while the TCRdb copy is restricted to in-frame clones and leaves out a portion. From that table come the V and J calls and clone size; the DNA was used to work out D and trimming. This table holds some 87,000 clones, 78% found once. With regard to this clone: Its specificity is not known.

V gene TRBV9 combines with J gene TRBJ2-1; 7 bases line up with TRBD2. The clonotype originates from a man aged 18 to 29 in good health and CMV-seropositive. The sample was PBMCs. This CDR3 reads CASSVGRGDEQFF. DNA for the CDR3: TGTGCCAGCAGCGTAGGTCGGGGGGATGAGCAGTTCTTC.